The 19 T cell receptor beta chains below were found in one sample sequenced in a study of a mutant IDH1 vaccine in newly diagnosed glioma. Profiled with immunoSEQ multiplex PCR; TCRdb holds only in-frame clones, not every one. Counted here are about 24,000 clones, 82% occurring once; the ten biggest clones make up roughly 3.8%. Their cognate antigens are unknown. Time point noted: week 47, end of study. Each dose delivered 300 ug of mutant IDH1 20-mer peptide subcutaneously with imiquimod. The source was PBMCs, collected from a glioma patient whose treatment included an IDH1 peptide vaccine. These receptors were taken from a man aged 35 to 55 with glioma. Some clones in this sample may be carry-over from other donors' samples.

V usage is TRBV18 and J usage is TRBJ1-5; D is unclear. Germline assignment: CDR1 KGHSH and CDR2 LQKENI. This CDR3 is built from 14 residues. Trimming removed 6 bases at V and 0 bases at J, with 9 bases between. Here the CDR3 DNA reads TGTGCCAGCTCTCCCGACCTTAGCAATCAGCCCCAGCATTTT. It is translated as CASSPDLSNQPQHF.

The J gene is TRBJ1-5, the V gene TRBV11-2, with a weak D call TRBD1 (5 bases). CDR1 SGHAT and CDR2 FQNNGV come from the germline V gene. Deletions cut 5 bases from V and 14 bases from J, with 19 bases between. This CDR3 is built from 13 residues. CDR3 bases: TGTGCCAGCAGCGGGACGCGTACGGGGCTGAAGCATTTT. It encodes CASSGTRTGLKHF.

The chain carries TRBV7-2 and TRBJ2-5; tentatively, D is TRBD1 or TRBD2 (7 bases each). The V end was cut by 7 bases, the J end by 5 bases, with 23 bases between. Germline CDR1 reads SGHTA; CDR2 reads FQGNSA. The CDR3 spans 16 residues. This CDR3 is CASIRHGEGATETQYF. The CDR3 DNA is TGTGCCAGCATCAGACACGGGGAGGGGGCGACGGAGACCCAGTACTTC.

This chain joins TRBV15 and TRBJ2-7, with 9 bases identical to TRBD1. Germline CDR1 and CDR2: LNHNV and YYDKDF (reference sequence). There are 14 residues in the CDR3. V shed 8 bases, J shed 2 bases, and the junction held 7 bases outside the gene matches. The CDR3 region has the DNA TGTGCCACCCGACAGGGGGGCCCAACCTACGAGCAGTACTTC. This gives the protein CATRQGGPTYEQYF.

V and J are TRBV29-1 and TRBJ1-2, with D unresolved. Germline CDR1 reads SQVTM; CDR2 reads ANQGSEA. This CDR3 has 13 residues. The V end was cut by 3 bases, the J end by 6 bases, with 14 bases between. Here the CDR3 reads CSVDSSPRDGYTF. Written as DNA, the CDR3 is TGCAGCGTTGATTCCAGTCCTCGGGATGGCTACACCTTC. The full variable domain, with the rest looked up from reference TRBV29-1 and TRBJ1-2, is SAVISQKPSRDICQRGTSLTIQCQVDSQVTMMFWYRQQPGQSLTLIATANQGSEATYESGFVIDKFPISRPNLTFSTLTVSNMSPEDSSIYLCSVDSSPRDGYTFGSGTRLTVV.

In its sample, this clone was seen once. The genes are TRBV6-5 and TRBJ1-6, with 7 bases aligning to TRBD1. The CDR3 runs to 15 residues. Germline CDR1 MNHEY, CDR2 SVGAGI. V shed 3 bases and J 7 bases; nucleotides not matched to a gene: 6. In DNA, the CDR3 is TGTGCCAGCAGTTATACGGGACAGCCGAATTCACCCCTCCACTTT. This sequence encodes CASSYTGQPNSPLHF.

Note on this clone: The junction departs from the called germline gene at one end, perhaps through a read error. This chain links TRBV13 with TRBJ1-5; a possible D gene is TRBD1 (6 bases). This CDR3 has 15 amino acids. The germline CDR1 and CDR2 sequences are PRHDT and FYEKMQ (reference sequence). CDR3 protein: CASSLGRGGNQPQHF. The CDR3 nucleotides read TGTGCCAGCAGCTTAGGCAGAGGGGGGAATCAACCCCAGCATTTT.

V usage is TRBV19 and J usage is TRBJ2-2, with 8 bases that match TRBD1. Germline CDR1 and CDR2: LNHDA and SQIVND (reference sequence). V was pared by 3 bases and J by 5 bases, with 5 bases of the junction left unmatched. The CDR3 contains 15 residues. The CDR3 spells CASSISGGGTGELFF. In DNA, the CDR3 is TGTGCCAGTAGTATCTCAGGGGGCGGAACCGGGGAGCTGTTTTTT.

V gene TRBV15 combines with J gene TRBJ1-5; 8 positions agree with TRBD1. V lost 5 bases and J lost 3; bases outside the gene matches: 15. The CDR3 spans 18 residues. The germline gives CDR1 LNHNV, CDR2 YYDKDF (reference sequence). This chain's CDR3 is CATSGYGRTGGLNQPQHF. Here the CDR3 DNA reads TGTGCCACCAGCGGATATGGTCGTACAGGGGGACTCAATCAGCCCCAGCATTTT.

The chain is built from TRBV5-1 and TRBJ1-2; D possibly corresponds to TRBD1 (6 bases). The CDR3 runs to 14 residues. Germline-derived CDR1 and CDR2 are SGHRS and YFSETQ. Trimming took off 4 bases at V and 6 bases at J, with 16 bases between the two ends. CDR3 sequence: CASSLGQTSDGYTF. The CDR3 coding sequence is TGCGCCAGCAGCCTTGGACAGACTTCTGATGGCTACACCTTC. The full variable domain, its missing parts supplied by reference TRBV5-1 and TRBJ1-2, is KAGVTQTPRYLIKTRGQQVTLSCSPISGHRSVSWYQQTPGQGLQFLFEYFSETQRNKGNFPGRFSGRQFSNSRSEMNVSTLELGDSALYLCASSLGQTSDGYTFGSGTRLTVV.

There are a few counts of this clone. The J gene is TRBJ1-1, the V gene TRBV4-1; D unclear. CDR1 and CDR2 (germline): MGHRA, YSYEKL. V was pared by 1 base and J by 1 base, with 7 bases between. The CDR3 contains 14 residues. The CDR3 region has the DNA TGCGCCAGCAGCCAAGTCCCGGGGAACACTGAAGCTTTCTTT. It encodes CASSQVPGNTEAFF.

The rearrangement joins TRBV6-1 to TRBJ2-3; D call uncertain. The ends were cut back, 10 bases at V and 2 bases at J, with 10 bases in the middle. CDR3 length: 12 amino acids. Germline values: CDR1 MNHNS, CDR2 SASEGT. CDR3 sequence: CATTQNTDTQYF. The CDR3 DNA follows: TGTGCCACCACCCAAAACACAGATACGCAGTATTTT.

This clone was recorded only once. The chain recombines TRBV4-2 with TRBJ2-7; D is undetermined. Trimming left V 0 bases short and J 3 bases short, with 9 bases between. Germline lookup yields CDR1 LGHNA and CDR2 YNFKEQ. This CDR3 is 14 amino acids long. The CDR3, as DNA: TGTGCCAGCAGCCAAGATCCTAGTAGCTACGAGCAGTACTTC. Translated: CASSQDPSSYEQYF.

The rearrangement joins TRBV4-1 to TRBJ1-6; D is possibly TRBD1 (6 bases). The germline V gene encodes CDR1 MGHRA and CDR2 YSYEKL. V lost 0 bases, J lost 7 bases, and 13 bases lay in between. This CDR3 has 16 residues. The CDR3 DNA sequence: TGCGCCAGCAGCCAAGATCAAGCAGGGGTCAATTCACCCCTCCACTTT. Protein: CASSQDQAGVNSPLHF.

The rearrangement uses TRBV25-1 and TRBJ1-1; no definite D call. The CDR3 consists of 18 residues. Germline CDR1 reads MGHDK; CDR2 reads SYGVNS. Trimming took 5 bases from V and 6 from J, leaving 28 bases between them. The CDR3 reads CASSPTRGAGSPRAEAFF. The CDR3 DNA reads as TGTGCCAGCAGTCCAACCCGAGGAGCTGGATCCCCGCGGGCTGAAGCTTTCTTT.

The chain joins TRBV2 to TRBJ2-5, with a weak D call TRBD1 (5 bases). Per the germline V gene, CDR1 is SNHLY and CDR2 is FYNNEI. This CDR3 comprises 12 residues. Trimming shortened V by 7 bases and J by 4 bases, and 10 bases separated the two germline ends. The CDR3 loop reads CASTERGETQYF. The CDR3 bases are TGTGCCAGCACCGAAAGGGGAGAGACCCAGTACTTC. Full variable domain (outside the CDR3, taken from reference TRBV2 and TRBJ2-5): EPEVTQTPSHQVTQMGQEVILRCVPISNHLYFYWYRQILGQKVEFLVSFYNNEISEKSEIFDDQFSVERPDGSNFTLKIRSTKLEDSAMYFCASTERGETQYFGPGTRLLVL.

This clone is medium-sized within its sample. This chain joins TRBV10-3 and TRBJ2-1; 7 positions match TRBD2. Germline V gene lookup returns CDR1 ENHRY and CDR2 SYGVKD. This CDR3 comprises 13 residues. V gave up 6 bases and J gave up 5 bases; unmatched junction bases: 4. Here the CDR3 reads CAIRRLADNEQFF. The DNA of the CDR3 is TGTGCCATCAGGAGACTAGCAGACAATGAGCAGTTCTTC.

This chain links TRBV4-3 with TRBJ2-3; D uncertain. Trimming removed 0 bases from V and 4 bases from J, with 8 bases in between. The CDR3 length is 14 residues. CDR1 LGHNA and CDR2 YSLEER come from the germline V gene. This chain's CDR3 is CASSQDRSPDTQYF. CDR3 in DNA: TGCGCCAGCAGCCAAGATAGGAGTCCAGATACGCAGTATTTT.

The sample holds a few counts of this clone. The chain carries TRBV5-1 and TRBJ1-1; D uncertain. The V gene's germline CDR1 is SGHRS and CDR2 YFSETQ. This CDR3 region has 11 residues. Trimming stripped 3 bases from V and 5 bases from J, with 5 bases between. The CDR3 loop reads CASSWGTEAFF. CDR3 DNA: TGCGCCAGCAGCTGGGGTACTGAAGCTTTCTTT.